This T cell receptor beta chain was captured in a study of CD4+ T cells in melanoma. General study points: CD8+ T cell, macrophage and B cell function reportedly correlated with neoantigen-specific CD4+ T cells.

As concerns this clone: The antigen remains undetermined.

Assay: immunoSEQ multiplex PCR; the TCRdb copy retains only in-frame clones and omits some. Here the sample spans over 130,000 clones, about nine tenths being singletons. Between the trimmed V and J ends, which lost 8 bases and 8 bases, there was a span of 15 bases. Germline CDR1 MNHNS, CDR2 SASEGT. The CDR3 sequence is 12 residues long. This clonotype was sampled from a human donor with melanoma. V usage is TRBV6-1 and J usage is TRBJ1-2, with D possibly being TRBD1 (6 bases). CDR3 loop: CASAGTIRGYTF. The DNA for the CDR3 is TGTGCCAGCGCTGGGACAATTCGCGGCTACACCTTC.